A single sample gave rise to the 27 T cell receptor beta chains below, sequenced in a study of cytomegalovirus exposure and HLA in healthy donors. PCR primers comprised 60 Vbeta and 13 Jbeta primers. Sequencing was performed with immunoSEQ multiplex PCR; in TCRdb, only in-frame clones are kept and a portion is missing. Here the sample spans around 160,000 clones, roughly 77% being singletons. The sample consisted of PBMCs. These receptors originate from a woman in her 40s in good health and CMV-seropositive.

In its sample, this clone was seen many times. V is TRBV6-1 and J is TRBJ2-7, with a weak D call TRBD1 (6 bases). Trimming cost V 2 bases and J 0 bases, with 11 bases left between them. Germline V CDR1 and CDR2: MNHNS, SASEGT. The CDR3 runs to 15 residues. Written as DNA, the CDR3 is TGTGCCAGCAGTGAATGGGGGCAAAGCTCCTACGAGCAGTACTTC. Its translation is CASSEWGQSSYEQYF.

The chain carries TRBV14 and TRBJ1-2; no firm D call. V was cut by 0 bases and J by 8 bases, with 4 bases left in between. In germline, CDR1 is SGHDN, CDR2 FVKESK. This CDR3 is built from 11 residues. The CDR3 nucleotides read TGTGCCAGCAGCCAAGATCGGGGCTACACCTTC. As protein: CASSQDRGYTF.

Here the CDR3 reads CASSEGVAINEKLFF. In DNA, the CDR3 is TGTGCCAGCAGTGAAGGAGTTGCCATTAATGAAAAACTGTTTTTT. This chain links TRBV6-1 with TRBJ1-4, with D uncertain. Trimming stripped 1 base from V and 4 bases from J, with 10 bases between. The CDR3 spans 15 residues. Germline V gene sequence: CDR1 MNHNS, CDR2 SASEGT.

V is TRBV2 and J is TRBJ2-2; 9 nucleotides match TRBD2. V trimming: 7 bases; J trimming: 7 bases; junction bases outside the gene matches: 7. This CDR3 region has 14 residues. The germline gives CDR1 SNHLY, CDR2 FYNNEI. CDR3 region: CASIGLAGNGELFF. CDR3 bases: TGTGCCAGCATTGGTCTAGCGGGGAACGGGGAGCTGTTTTTT. Using reference TRBV2 and TRBJ2-2 for the parts outside the CDR3, the full variable domain is EPEVTQTPSHQVTQMGQEVILRCVPISNHLYFYWYRQILGQKVEFLVSFYNNEISEKSEIFDDQFSVERPDGSNFTLKIRSTKLEDSAMYFCASIGLAGNGELFFGEGSRLTVL.

The chain uses TRBV7-2 and TRBJ1-2; 12 positions agree with TRBD1. Germline V gene data show CDR1 as SGHTA and CDR2 as FQGNSA. The CDR3 spans 15 residues. The V segment lost 4 bases and the J segment 2 bases; nucleotides outside the gene matches: 2. The CDR3 reads CASSYGTGGNYGYTF. CDR3 in DNA: TGTGCCAGCAGCTACGGGACAGGGGGCAACTATGGCTACACCTTC.

This clone has more than one count but fewer than ten. The CDR3 is CASSLQGNGELFF. The CDR3 DNA is TGTGCCAGCAGTTTACAGGGTAACGGGGAGCTGTTTTTT. The V gene is TRBV6-6, the J gene TRBJ2-2, with D perhaps TRBD1 (6 bases). Per the germline V gene, CDR1 is MNHNY and CDR2 is SVGAGI (reference sequence). The germline V and J ends were trimmed by 4 bases and 7 bases, with 10 bases remaining between them. The CDR3 consists of 13 residues.

This chain joins TRBV19 and TRBJ2-6; unclear D gene. V lost 5 bases to trimming and J lost 0 bases, with 8 bases between them. This CDR3 spans 15 amino acids. Germline values: CDR1 LNHDA, CDR2 SQIVND (reference sequence). As DNA, the CDR3 is TGTGCCAGTAGTCTCACTCGCTCTGGGGCCAACGTCCTGACTTTC. Protein sequence: CASSLTRSGANVLTF.

This clone was seen a few times. The chain combines TRBV19 with TRBJ1-2; 7 bases fit TRBD1. CDR1 is LNHDA, CDR2 SQIVND, per germline (reference sequence). The CDR3 length is 12 residues. V lost 8 bases to trimming and J lost 7 bases; unmatched junction nucleotides: 7. In nucleotides, the CDR3 is TGTGCCAGTGATGACAGGGATGCTGGCTACACCTTC. Encoded protein: CASDDRDAGYTF.

In its sample, this clone was seen once. The rearrangement joins TRBV7-2 to TRBJ2-7, with unresolved D. The V end was cut by 6 bases, the J end by 2 bases, with 14 bases between. This CDR3 contains 14 residues. The germline gives CDR1 SGHTA, CDR2 FQGNSA. CDR3 sequence reads: CASSLGMSPYEQYF. The DNA of the CDR3 is TGTGCCAGCAGTCTAGGCATGAGTCCCTACGAGCAGTACTTC.

As for this clone: A far larger clone differs by one base, so this is likely a read error. The CDR3 sequence is CASSSDISGYTF. CDR3 nucleotide sequence: TGTGCCAGCAGCTCCGACATATCCGGCTACACCTTC. This rearrangement joins TRBV5-8 to TRBJ1-2; D gene unclear. The CDR3 has 12 amino acids. CDR1 and CDR2 from the germline V gene are SGHTS and YDEGEE. Trimming cost V 3 bases and J 8 bases, with 11 bases left between them.

The chain is built from TRBV19 and TRBJ2-5, with 7 bases matching TRBD1. Looked up from germline, CDR1 is LNHDA and CDR2 is SQIVND (reference sequence). Unmatched junction bases numbered 7, after V lost 4 bases and J lost 5 bases. The CDR3 loop spans 14 amino acids. Here the CDR3 DNA reads TGTGCCAGTAGTAAGAACAGGGGTTGGGAGACCCAGTACTTC. Residues: CASSKNRGWETQYF.

The V and J genes are TRBV11-3 and TRBJ2-1; D unresolved. CDR3 length: 11 residues. V was cut by 1 base and J by 9 bases, with 4 bases left in between. Germline CDR1 reads SGHNT; CDR2 reads YENEEA. The CDR3 region has the DNA TGTGCCAGCAGCTTAGGAGTTGAGCAGTTCTTC. This gives the protein CASSLGVEQFF.

The chain combines TRBV28 with TRBJ1-1, with 7 bases fitting TRBD1. The length of the CDR3 is 12 residues. J was trimmed by 3 bases and V by 7 bases; bases with no gene match: 2. CDR1 MDHEN and CDR2 SYDVKM come from the germline V gene. CDR3 residues: CASTQGDTEAFF. The CDR3 coding sequence is TGTGCCAGCACTCAGGGGGACACTGAAGCTTTCTTT.

This clone was detected once. This rearrangement joins TRBV5-8 to TRBJ2-1; TRBD2 might be the D (6 bases). V lost 6 bases, J lost 0 bases, and 16 bases lay in between. The length of the CDR3 is 16 residues. Looked up from germline, CDR1 is SGHTS and CDR2 is YDEGEE. The CDR3 protein is CASIPTSLSSYNEQFF. The CDR3 nucleotides read TGTGCCAGCATACCCACTAGCCTCAGCTCCTACAATGAGCAGTTCTTC.

The chain employs TRBV23-1 and TRBJ1-4; D not resolved. TRBV23-1 is noted as an ORF with a role that remains uncertain. Between the trimmed V and J ends, which lost 4 bases and 6 bases, there was a span of 21 bases. The CDR3 runs to 17 residues. The CDR3 DNA follows: TGCGCCAGCAGTCCGGGCGGAATCCGGGAAGGTGATGAAAAACTGTTTTTT. Translating gives CASSPGGIREGDEKLFF.

This chain joins TRBV10-1 and TRBJ2-1, with 11 bases identical to TRBD2. CDR1 is WNHNN, CDR2 SYGVQD, per germline (reference sequence). V lost 4 bases to trimming and J lost 2 bases; unmatched junction nucleotides: 1. This CDR3 has 15 residues. The CDR3 loop is CASSVTSGAYNEQFF. The CDR3 DNA is TGCGCCAGCAGTGTGACTAGCGGGGCCTACAATGAGCAGTTCTTC.

A remark on this clone: Other DNA sequences of this sample code for an identical CDR3. V and J are TRBV7-2 and TRBJ2-5; maybe TRBD1 (5 bases). Trimming removed 5 bases at V and 2 bases at J, with 9 bases between. The CDR3 is 13 residues long. Germline V gene data show CDR1 as SGHTA and CDR2 as FQGNSA. The CDR3 is CASSTDRQETQYF. The DNA of the CDR3 is TGTGCCAGCAGCACTGACAGACAAGAGACCCAGTACTTC. The full variable domain, its missing parts supplied by reference TRBV7-2 and TRBJ2-5, is GAGVSQSPSNKVTEKGKDVELRCDPISGHTALYWYRQSLGQGLEFLIYFQGNSAPDKSGLPSDRFSAERTGGSVSTLTIQRTQQEDSAVYLCASSTDRQETQYFGPGTRLLVL.

The chain carries TRBV10-1 and TRBJ1-2; the match to TRBD1 covers 8 bases. CDR1 is WNHNN and CDR2 is SYGVQD in the germline V gene (reference sequence). The ends lost 5 bases at V and 7 bases at J; junction bases unmatched: 9. CDR3 size: 14 residues. The CDR3 loop reads CASSTDRVEVGYTF. DNA for the CDR3: TGCGCCAGCAGTACGGACAGGGTGGAAGTTGGCTACACCTTC.

J is TRBJ1-1 and V is TRBV10-3; 8 nucleotides match TRBD1. The germline gives CDR1 ENHRY, CDR2 SYGVKD. This CDR3 is built from 14 residues. With 8 bases clipped from V and 1 base from J, the junction kept 6 bases outside the gene matches. The CDR3 sequence: CAIGSGTGNTEAFF. Written as DNA, the CDR3 is TGTGCCATCGGATCCGGGACAGGGAACACTGAAGCTTTCTTT.

The chain joins TRBV7-9 to TRBJ2-6; D is unclear. Germline V gives CDR1 SEHNR, CDR2 FQNEAQ (reference sequence). This CDR3 is 16 amino acids long. The ends were cut back, 5 bases at V and 4 bases at J, with 15 bases in the middle. This CDR3 reads CASSPTPPRGANVLTF. CDR3 coding DNA: TGTGCCAGCAGCCCCACACCGCCGAGGGGGGCCAACGTCCTGACTTTC.

The rearrangement links TRBV30 to TRBJ2-5, with a weak D call TRBD1 (5 bases). Germline V gives CDR1 GTSNPN, CDR2 SVGIG (reference sequence). Trimming took off 5 bases at V and 1 base at J, with 11 bases between the two ends. This CDR3 contains 13 residues. The chain's CDR3 is CAWSRGSQETQYF. DNA of the CDR3: TGTGCCTGGTCAAGGGGATCCCAAGAGACCCAGTACTTC.

This chain connects TRBV4-3 to TRBJ2-7, with a possible D match to TRBD2 (7 bases). CDR1 and CDR2 from the germline V gene are LGHNA and YSLEER. The ends were cut back, 0 bases at V and 0 bases at J, with 12 bases in the middle. The CDR3 length is 16 residues. Written as DNA, the CDR3 is TGCGCCAGCAGCCAAGATCCGGGGGGCCCCTCCTACGAGCAGTACTTC. Translating it yields CASSQDPGGPSYEQYF.

This chain connects TRBV7-2 to TRBJ2-7; 12 nucleotides align to TRBD1. CDR3 length equals 16 residues. Germline V gene data show CDR1 as SGHTA and CDR2 as FQGNSA. Trimming cost V 1 base and J 7 bases; bases outside gene matches: 8. CDR3: CASSLGGGTGGREQYF. As DNA, the CDR3 is TGTGCCAGCAGCTTAGGCGGAGGGACAGGGGGCCGGGAGCAGTACTTC. Full variable domain (remainder filled in from reference TRBV7-2 and TRBJ2-7): GAGVSQSPSNKVTEKGKDVELRCDPISGHTALYWYRQSLGQGLEFLIYFQGNSAPDKSGLPSDRFSAERTGGSVSTLTIQRTQQEDSAVYLCASSLGGGTGGREQYFGPGTRLTVT.

V and J are TRBV2 and TRBJ2-7; 8 nucleotides match TRBD2. CDR3 length equals 14 residues. Trimming cost V 6 bases and J 4 bases; bases outside gene matches: 8. Germline V lookup: CDR1 SNHLY, CDR2 FYNNEI. CDR3 region: CASRLAVGGYEQYF. The CDR3 DNA follows: TGTGCCAGCAGACTAGCGGTGGGTGGATACGAGCAGTACTTC.

The chain carries TRBV19 and TRBJ1-5; 7 positions match TRBD1. The CDR3 totals 15 residues. Trimming at V came to 7 bases and at J to 4 bases, leaving 10 bases not matched to a gene. The germline gives CDR1 LNHDA, CDR2 SQIVND (reference sequence). The CDR3 spells CASTDMTGNNQPQHF. The CDR3 nucleotides are TGTGCCAGTACCGATATGACAGGGAATAATCAGCCCCAGCATTTT.

The sample holds one count of this clone. The chain links TRBV6-1 to TRBJ2-7; D might be TRBD1 (6 bases). The V end was cut by 7 bases, the J end by 0 bases, with 13 bases between. Germline CDR1 reads MNHNS; CDR2 reads SASEGT. The CDR3 spans 14 residues. CDR3 DNA sequence: TGTGCCAGCACCCAAAGAGGGGGCTCCTACGAGCAGTACTTC. It specifies CASTQRGGSYEQYF.

The J gene is TRBJ2-2, the V gene TRBV7-2; tentatively, D is TRBD2 (5 bases). The CDR3 length is 13 residues. V gave up 8 bases and J gave up 6 bases, with 13 bases separating them. Germline CDR1 SGHTA, CDR2 FQGNSA. CDR3 amino acids: CASGRVGPGELFF. For the CDR3, the DNA is TGTGCCAGCGGGAGAGTAGGGCCCGGGGAGCTGTTTTTT.